This T cell receptor beta chain is drawn from a study of T cells after yellow fever vaccination. Overall study: Any fraction with a low cell number was prepared using SMART-Seq v4 Ultra Low Input. Study-wide findings and caveats: Post-booster samples contained most primary-vaccination clones (about 95% CD4, approximately 88% CD8). Highly abundant clonotypes carried over from the bulk population could end up in FACS-sorted repertoires as contaminants.

Germline V gene sequence: CDR1 MGHRA, CDR2 YSYEKL. The CDR3 is 16 residues long. The V gene lost 1 base and the J gene lost 4 bases, with 14 bases spanning the gap. Researchers made TCR cDNA using 5'RACE template switching, and this step added a universal primer site and UMIs. TCRdb processed the 5' RACE reads anew with MiXCR; each CDR3 protein has one entry. The sample includes some 160,000 distinct CDR3 sequences, roughly 9% of them seen just once. Turning to this clonotype: What it binds is unknown.

The starting material was CD8+ T cells sorted from PBMCs, obtained 45 days after the yellow fever booster vaccination. The receptor was derived from a man younger than 30 who received the YFV17D yellow fever vaccine. This chain links TRBV4-1 with TRBJ2-1; D ambiguous. As DNA, the CDR3 is TGCGCCAGCAGCCAAGTGGGCCAAGCTATTTACAATGAGCAGTTCTTC. Translation: CASSQVGQAIYNEQFF.